Sequencing of this T cell receptor (beta chain) was carried out in a study of shared clonotypes between healthy human individuals. General study results and limits: The authors sampled blood alone, and tissue repertoires likely differ. Shared clonotypes: approximately 5% naive CD4, about 3.3% naive CD8, around 2.4% memory CD4, 0.4% memory CD8.

CD45RO-negative, CCR7-positively selected cells formed the naive CD8 fraction, excluding terminally differentiated effector memory CD45RA+ cells. The ends were cut back, 1 base at V and 8 bases at J, with 13 bases in the middle. The CDR3 contains 14 residues. Looked up from germline, CDR1 is SGHTA and CDR2 is FQGTGA. Generated by immunoSEQ multiplex PCR, the TCRdb table keeps only in-frame clones and is missing some. There are about 2.2 million clones in the sample; just under 95% occur only once, and about 1.6% lies in the top ten. Comments on this clone: Its antigen is unidentified.

Sequencing was performed on naive CD8+ T cells from PBMCs. The clonotype originates from a man younger than 30 in good health. Some clones in this sample may be carry-over from other donors' samples. The V gene is TRBV7-3, the J gene TRBJ2-3; D is uncertain. The CDR3: CASSLNGGSATQYF. In DNA form, the CDR3 reads TGTGCCAGCAGCTTAAATGGTGGGTCGGCTACGCAGTATTTT.